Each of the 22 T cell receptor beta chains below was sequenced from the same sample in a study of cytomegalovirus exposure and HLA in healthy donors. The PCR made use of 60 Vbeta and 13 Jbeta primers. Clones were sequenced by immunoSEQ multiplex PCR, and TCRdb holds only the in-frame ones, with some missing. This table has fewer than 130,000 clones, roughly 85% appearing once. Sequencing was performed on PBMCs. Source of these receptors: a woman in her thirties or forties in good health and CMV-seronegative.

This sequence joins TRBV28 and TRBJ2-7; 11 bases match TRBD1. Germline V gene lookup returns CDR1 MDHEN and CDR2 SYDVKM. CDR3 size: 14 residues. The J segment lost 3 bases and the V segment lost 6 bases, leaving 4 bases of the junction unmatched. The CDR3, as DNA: TGTGCCAGCAGACGGGGACAGGGGGACTACGAGCAGTACTTC. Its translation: CASRRGQGDYEQYF.

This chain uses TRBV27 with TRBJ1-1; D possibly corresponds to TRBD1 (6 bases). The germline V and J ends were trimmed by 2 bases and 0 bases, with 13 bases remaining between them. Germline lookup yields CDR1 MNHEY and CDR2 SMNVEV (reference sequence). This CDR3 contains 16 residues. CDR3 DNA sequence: TGTGCCAGCAGTTTAGGGGACATCTACATGAACACTGAAGCTTTCTTT. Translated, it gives CASSLGDIYMNTEAFF.

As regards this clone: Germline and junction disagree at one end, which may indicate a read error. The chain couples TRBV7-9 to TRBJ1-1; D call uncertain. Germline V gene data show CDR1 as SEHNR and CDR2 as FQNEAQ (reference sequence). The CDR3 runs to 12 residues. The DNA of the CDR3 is TGTTCCAGCAGCTTTTCGGACACTGAAGCTTTCTTT. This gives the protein CSSSFSDTEAFF.

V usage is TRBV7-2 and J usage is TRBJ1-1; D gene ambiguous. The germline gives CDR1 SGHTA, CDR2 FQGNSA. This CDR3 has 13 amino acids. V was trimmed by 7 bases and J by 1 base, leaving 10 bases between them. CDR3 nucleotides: TGTGCCAGCAACTTGGTCGGGAACACTGAAGCTTTCTTT. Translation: CASNLVGNTEAFF.

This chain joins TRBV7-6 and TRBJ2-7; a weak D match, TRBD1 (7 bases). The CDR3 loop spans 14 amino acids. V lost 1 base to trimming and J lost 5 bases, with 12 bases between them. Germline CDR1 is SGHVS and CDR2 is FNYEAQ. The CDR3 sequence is CASSLGPGGNEQYF. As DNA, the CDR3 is TGTGCCAGCAGCTTAGGGCCAGGGGGGAACGAGCAGTACTTC.

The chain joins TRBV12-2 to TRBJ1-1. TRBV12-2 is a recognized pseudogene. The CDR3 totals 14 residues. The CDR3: CASRLGVLCTEAFF. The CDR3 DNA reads TGTGCAAGTCGCTTAGGAGTGTTATGCACTGAAGCTTTCTTT.

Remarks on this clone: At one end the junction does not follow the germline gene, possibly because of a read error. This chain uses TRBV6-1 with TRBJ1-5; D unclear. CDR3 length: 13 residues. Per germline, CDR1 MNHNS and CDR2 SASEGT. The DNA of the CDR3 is TGTGCCAGCAGTGAAGTTAGCTATCAGCCCCAGCATTTT. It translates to CASSEVSYQPQHF.

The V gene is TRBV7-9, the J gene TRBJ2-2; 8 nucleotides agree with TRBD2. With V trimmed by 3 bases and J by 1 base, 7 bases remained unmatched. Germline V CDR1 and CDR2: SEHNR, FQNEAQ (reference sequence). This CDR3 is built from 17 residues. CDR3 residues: CASSLYGGGRNTGELFF. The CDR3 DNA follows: TGTGCCAGCAGCTTGTACGGGGGGGGCAGGAACACCGGGGAGCTGTTTTTT.

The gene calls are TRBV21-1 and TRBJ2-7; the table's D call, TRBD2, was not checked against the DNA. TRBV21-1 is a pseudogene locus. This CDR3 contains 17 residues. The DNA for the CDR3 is TGTGCCAGCAGCAAAGAGGGGAGCGGAGGGAAGCTCTGCGAGCAGTACTTC. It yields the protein CASSKEGSGGKLCEQYF.

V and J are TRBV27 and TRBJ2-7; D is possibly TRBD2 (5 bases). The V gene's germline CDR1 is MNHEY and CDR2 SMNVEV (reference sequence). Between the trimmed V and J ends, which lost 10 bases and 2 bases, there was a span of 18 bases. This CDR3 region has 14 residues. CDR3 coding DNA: TGTGCCACCGGACCTACGGGATCAACCTACGAGCAGTACTTC. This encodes CATGPTGSTYEQYF.

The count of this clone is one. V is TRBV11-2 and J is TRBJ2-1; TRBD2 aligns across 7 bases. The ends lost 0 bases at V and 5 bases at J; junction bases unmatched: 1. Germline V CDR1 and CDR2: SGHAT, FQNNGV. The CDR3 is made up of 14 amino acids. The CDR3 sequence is CASSLDSGNNEQFF. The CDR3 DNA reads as TGTGCCAGCAGCTTAGACAGCGGGAACAATGAGCAGTTCTTC.

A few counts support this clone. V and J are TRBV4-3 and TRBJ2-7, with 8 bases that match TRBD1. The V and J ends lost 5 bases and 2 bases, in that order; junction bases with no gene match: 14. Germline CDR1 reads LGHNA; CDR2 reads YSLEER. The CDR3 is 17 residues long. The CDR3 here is CASSFQLTGDGTYEQYF. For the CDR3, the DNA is TGCGCCAGCAGCTTCCAATTGACAGGGGACGGGACCTACGAGCAGTACTTC.

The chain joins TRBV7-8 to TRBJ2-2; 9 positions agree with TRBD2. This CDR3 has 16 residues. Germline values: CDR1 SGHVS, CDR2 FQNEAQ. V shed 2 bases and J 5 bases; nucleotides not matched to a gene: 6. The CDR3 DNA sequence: TGTGCCAGCAGCTTATGGGGCGGGGGGGTTACCGGGGAGCTGTTTTTT. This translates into CASSLWGGGVTGELFF.

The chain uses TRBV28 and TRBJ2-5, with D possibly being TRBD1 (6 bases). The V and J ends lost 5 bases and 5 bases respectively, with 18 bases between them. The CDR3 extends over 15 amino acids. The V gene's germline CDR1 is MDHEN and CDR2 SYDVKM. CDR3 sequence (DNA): TGTGCCAGCAGTCCCTCCGGGGCCCAGGGGGAGACCCAGTACTTC. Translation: CASSPSGAQGETQYF.

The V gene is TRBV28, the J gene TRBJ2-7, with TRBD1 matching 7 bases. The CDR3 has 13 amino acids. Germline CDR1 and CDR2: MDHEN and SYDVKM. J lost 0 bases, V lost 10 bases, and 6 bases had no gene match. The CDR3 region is CAIEGTASYEQYF. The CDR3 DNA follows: TGTGCCATCGAGGGGACAGCCTCCTACGAGCAGTACTTC.

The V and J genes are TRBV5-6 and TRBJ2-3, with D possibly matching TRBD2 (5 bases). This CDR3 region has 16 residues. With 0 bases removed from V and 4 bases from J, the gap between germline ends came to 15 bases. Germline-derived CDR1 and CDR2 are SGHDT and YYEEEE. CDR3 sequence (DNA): TGTGCCAGCAGCTTGGCCCTGGACTTTCACTCAGATACGCAGTATTTT. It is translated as CASSLALDFHSDTQYF.

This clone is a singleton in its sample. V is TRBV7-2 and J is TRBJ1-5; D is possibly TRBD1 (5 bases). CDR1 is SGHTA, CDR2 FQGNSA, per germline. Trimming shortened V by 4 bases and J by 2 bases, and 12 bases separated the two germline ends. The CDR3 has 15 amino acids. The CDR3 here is CASSSTGTRNQPQHF. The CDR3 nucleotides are TGTGCCAGCAGCTCGACCGGGACTCGCAATCAGCCCCAGCATTTT.

The CDR3 nucleotides are TGTGCCACCTCCCCGGGGGAAAAACTGTTTTTT. It yields the protein CATSPGEKLFF. V usage is TRBV10-3 and J usage is TRBJ1-4; D ambiguous. Germline assignment: CDR1 ENHRY and CDR2 SYGVKD. Trimming left V 10 bases short and J 8 bases short, with 11 bases between. This CDR3 contains 11 residues.

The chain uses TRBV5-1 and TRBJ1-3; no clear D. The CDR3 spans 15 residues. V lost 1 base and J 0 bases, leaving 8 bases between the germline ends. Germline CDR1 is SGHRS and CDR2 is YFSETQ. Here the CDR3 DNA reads TGCGCCAGCAGCTTGTGGGCAGGCTCTGGAAACACCATATATTTT. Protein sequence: CASSLWAGSGNTIYF.

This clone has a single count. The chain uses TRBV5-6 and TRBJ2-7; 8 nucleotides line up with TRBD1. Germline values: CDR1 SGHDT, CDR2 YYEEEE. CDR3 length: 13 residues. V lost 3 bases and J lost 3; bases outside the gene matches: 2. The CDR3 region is CASSSDRDYEQYF. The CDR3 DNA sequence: TGTGCCAGCAGCTCGGACAGGGACTACGAGCAGTACTTC.

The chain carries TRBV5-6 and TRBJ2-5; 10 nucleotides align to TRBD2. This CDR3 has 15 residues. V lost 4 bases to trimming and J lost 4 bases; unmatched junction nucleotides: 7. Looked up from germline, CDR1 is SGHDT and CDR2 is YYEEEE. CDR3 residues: CASSDRLAGRETQYF. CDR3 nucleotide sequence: TGTGCCAGCAGCGATCGACTAGCGGGTAGAGAGACCCAGTACTTC.

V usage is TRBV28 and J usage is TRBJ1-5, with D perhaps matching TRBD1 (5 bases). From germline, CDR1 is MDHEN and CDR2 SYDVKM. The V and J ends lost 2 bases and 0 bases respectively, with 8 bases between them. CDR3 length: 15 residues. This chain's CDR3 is CASSLRTPSNQPQHF. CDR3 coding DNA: TGTGCCAGCAGTTTACGGACACCTAGCAATCAGCCCCAGCATTTT.